These 8 T cell receptor beta chains were sequenced from one sample in a study of T cells in localized non-small cell lung cancer. TCRdb's table, derived via immunoSEQ multiplex PCR, lists solely in-frame clones and lacks some. The sample lists 25,000 to 30,000 clones, 75% to 90% occurring once. The specimen was peripheral blood, collected before any cancer treatment. The receptors here all came from a woman aged 40-69 years with stage I lung adenocarcinoma.

This chain uses TRBV30 with TRBJ2-2; D ambiguous. CDR1 and CDR2 from the germline V gene are GTSNPN and SVGIG (reference sequence). The CDR3 sequence is 12 residues long. Trimming shortened V by 5 bases and J by 0 bases, and 4 bases separated the two germline ends. CDR3 nucleotide sequence: TGTGCCTGGGGGGCGAACACCGGGGAGCTGTTTTTT. This sequence encodes CAWGANTGELFF.

A single count supports this clone. The chain is built from TRBV5-4 and TRBJ2-2; the D gene could be TRBD1 or TRBD2 (5 bases each). The CDR3 is 15 amino acids. Germline CDR1 is SGHNT and CDR2 is YYREEE (reference sequence). V dropped 7 bases and J dropped 6 bases, with 19 bases sitting between them. CDR3 nucleotide sequence: TGTGCCAGCGTCGACAGCGAACTAGGGGCCGGGGAGCTGTTTTTT. It specifies CASVDSELGAGELFF.

This chain connects TRBV9 to TRBJ2-2, with D maybe TRBD2 (6 bases). This CDR3 is 16 amino acids long. Trimming shortened V by 3 bases and J by 3 bases, and 15 bases separated the two germline ends. In germline, CDR1 is SGDLS, CDR2 YYNGEE. The DNA for the CDR3 is TGTGCCAGCAGCGAGAAGGCGGGGCCGTACACCGGGGAGCTGTTTTTT. Translating gives CASSEKAGPYTGELFF.

There are a few counts of this clone. The rearrangement links TRBV18 to TRBJ1-5; no clear D gene. The CDR3 is made up of 13 amino acids. The germline CDR1 and CDR2 sequences are KGHSH and LQKENI. With 4 bases removed from V and 5 bases from J, the gap between germline ends came to 9 bases. The CDR3 reads CASSLRSDQPQHF. The CDR3 coding sequence is TGTGCCAGCTCACTGAGATCGGATCAGCCCCAGCATTTT. Drawing the rest from reference TRBV18 and TRBJ1-5, the complete variable domain is NAGVMQNPRHLVRRRGQEARLRCSPMKGHSHVYWYRQLPEEGLKFMVYLQKENIIDESGMPKERFSAEFPKEGPSILRIQQVVRGDSAAYFCASSLRSDQPQHFGDGTRLSIL.

This clone was seen just once. The chain employs TRBV6-1 and TRBJ1-4; 11 bases fit TRBD1. This CDR3 has 14 amino acids. Per the germline V gene, CDR1 is MNHNS and CDR2 is SASEGT. With V trimmed by 6 bases and J by 7 bases, 4 bases remained unmatched. The CDR3 spells CASSSGTGGEKLFF. CDR3 DNA: TGTGCCAGCAGCTCCGGGACAGGGGGTGAAAAACTGTTTTTT.

This clone has more than one count but fewer than ten. The chain recombines TRBV5-1 with TRBJ2-6; possibly TRBD2 for D (6 bases). The CDR3 runs 17 residues. The germline V and J ends were trimmed by 0 bases and 0 bases, with 10 bases remaining between them. In germline, CDR1 is SGHRS, CDR2 YFSETQ. The CDR3 nucleotides read TGCGCCAGCAGCTTGGAATCCGGGAGCTCTGGGGCCAACGTCCTGACTTTC. It yields the protein CASSLESGSSGANVLTF.

CDR3: CSVDQDKGRKLFF. Here the CDR3 DNA reads TGCAGCGTTGACCAGGACAAGGGGCGAAAACTGTTTTTT. The chain carries TRBV29-1 and TRBJ1-4; D might be TRBD1 (5 bases). Germline assignment: CDR1 SQVTM and CDR2 ANQGSEA. The CDR3 has 13 amino acids. With 3 bases removed from V and 10 bases from J, the gap between germline ends came to 15 bases. The full variable domain, in which reference TRBV29-1 and TRBJ1-4 provide the parts outside the CDR3, is SAVISQKPSRDICQRGTSLTIQCQVDSQVTMMFWYRQQPGQSLTLIATANQGSEATYESGFVIDKFPISRPNLTFSTLTVSNMSPEDSSIYLCSVDQDKGRKLFFGSGTQLSVL.

V gene TRBV15 combines with J gene TRBJ1-6; no clear D gene. Trimming cost V 5 bases and J 7 bases, with 15 bases left between them. The germline V gene encodes CDR1 LNHNV and CDR2 YYDKDF (reference sequence). The length of the CDR3 is 15 residues. The CDR3 DNA reads TGTGCCACCAGCGAAGCCCGGTCCGCCAATTCACCCCTCCACTTT. Translation gives CATSEARSANSPLHF.